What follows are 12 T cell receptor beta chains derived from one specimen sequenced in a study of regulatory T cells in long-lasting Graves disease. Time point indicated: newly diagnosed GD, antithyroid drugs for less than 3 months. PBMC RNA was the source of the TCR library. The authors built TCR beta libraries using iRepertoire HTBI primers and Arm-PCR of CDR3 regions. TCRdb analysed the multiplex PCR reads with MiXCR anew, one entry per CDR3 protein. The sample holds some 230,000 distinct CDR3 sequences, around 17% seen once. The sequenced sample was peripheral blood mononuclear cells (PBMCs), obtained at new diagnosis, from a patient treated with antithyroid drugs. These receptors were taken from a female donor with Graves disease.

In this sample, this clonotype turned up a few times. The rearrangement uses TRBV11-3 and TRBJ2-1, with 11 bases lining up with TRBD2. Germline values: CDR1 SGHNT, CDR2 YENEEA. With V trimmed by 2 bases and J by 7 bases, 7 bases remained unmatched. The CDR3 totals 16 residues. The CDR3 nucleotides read TGTGCCAGCAGCTTAAGTAGCGGGAGGGCCGTGAATGAGCAGTTCTTC. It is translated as CASSLSSGRAVNEQFF.

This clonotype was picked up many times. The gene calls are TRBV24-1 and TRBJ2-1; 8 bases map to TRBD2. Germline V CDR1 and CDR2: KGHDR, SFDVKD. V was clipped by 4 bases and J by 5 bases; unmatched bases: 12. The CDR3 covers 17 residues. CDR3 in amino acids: CATSDARSGMGNNEQFF. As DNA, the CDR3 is TGTGCCACCAGTGACGCCCGTAGCGGGATGGGTAACAATGAGCAGTTCTTC.

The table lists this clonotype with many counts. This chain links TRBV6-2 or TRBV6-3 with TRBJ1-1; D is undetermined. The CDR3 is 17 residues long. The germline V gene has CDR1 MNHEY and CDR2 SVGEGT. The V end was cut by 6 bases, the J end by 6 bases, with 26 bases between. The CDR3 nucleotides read TGTGCCAGCAGACAACTACACTCCTTGAAAGTAGGTGCTGAAGCTTTCTTT. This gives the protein CASRQLHSLKVGAEAFF.

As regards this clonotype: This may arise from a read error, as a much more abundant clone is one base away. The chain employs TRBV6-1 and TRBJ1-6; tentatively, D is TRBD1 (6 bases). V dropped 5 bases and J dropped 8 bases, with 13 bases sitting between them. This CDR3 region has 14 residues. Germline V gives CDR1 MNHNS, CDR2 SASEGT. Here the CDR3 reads CASSMAGVYSPLHF. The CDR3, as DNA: TGTGCCAGCAGTATGGCAGGGGTCTATTCACCCCTCCACTTT.

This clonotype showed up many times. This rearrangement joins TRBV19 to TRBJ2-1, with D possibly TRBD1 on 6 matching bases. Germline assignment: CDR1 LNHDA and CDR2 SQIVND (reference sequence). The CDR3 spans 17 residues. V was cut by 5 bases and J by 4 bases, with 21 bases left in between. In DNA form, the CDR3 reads TGTGCCAGTAGTTTCTTTCAGGGGACCCGACCGTACAATGAGCAGTTCTTC. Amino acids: CASSFFQGTRPYNEQFF.

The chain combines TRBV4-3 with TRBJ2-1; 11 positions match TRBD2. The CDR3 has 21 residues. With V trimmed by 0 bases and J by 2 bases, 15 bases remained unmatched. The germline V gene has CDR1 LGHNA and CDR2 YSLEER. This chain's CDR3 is CASSQDILSERLAGTYNEQFF. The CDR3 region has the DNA TGCGCCAGCAGCCAAGATATTCTCTCTGAGAGACTAGCGGGAACCTACAATGAGCAGTTCTTC.

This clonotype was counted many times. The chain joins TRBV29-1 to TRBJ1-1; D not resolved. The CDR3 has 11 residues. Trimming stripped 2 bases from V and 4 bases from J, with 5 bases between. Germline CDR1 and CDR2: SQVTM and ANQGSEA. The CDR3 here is CSVESTTEAFF. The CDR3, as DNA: TGCAGCGTTGAAAGCACCACTGAAGCTTTCTTT.

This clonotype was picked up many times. CDR3 in DNA: TGTGCCAGCAGCGGGACAGGGGTTACTGGGCAGTTCTTC. Encoded protein: CASSGTGVTGQFF. The chain carries TRBV25-1 and TRBJ2-1; 10 bases map to TRBD1. The germline V gene has CDR1 MGHDK and CDR2 SYGVNS. The CDR3 is 13 amino acids. V gave up 6 bases and J gave up 12 bases; unmatched junction bases: 8.

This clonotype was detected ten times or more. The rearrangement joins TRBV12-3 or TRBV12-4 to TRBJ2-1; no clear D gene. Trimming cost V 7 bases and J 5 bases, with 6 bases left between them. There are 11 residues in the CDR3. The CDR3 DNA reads TGTGCCAGCATTAAGGACAATGAGCAGTTCTTC. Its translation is CASIKDNEQFF.

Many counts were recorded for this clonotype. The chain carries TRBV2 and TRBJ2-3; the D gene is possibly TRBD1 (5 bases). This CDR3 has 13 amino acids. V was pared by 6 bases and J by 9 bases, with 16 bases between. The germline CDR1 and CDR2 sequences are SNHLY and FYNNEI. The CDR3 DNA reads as TGTGCCAGCAGCCGCCGGACACAGGACACGCAGTATTTT. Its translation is CASSRRTQDTQYF.

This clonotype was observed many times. Here the CDR3 reads CSARDSRASGRNHNEQFF. The CDR3 DNA reads as TGCAGTGCTAGAGATTCCCGTGCTAGCGGGAGAAACCACAATGAGCAGTTCTTC. The gene calls are TRBV20-1 and TRBJ2-1, with 10 nucleotides matching TRBD2. Germline V CDR1 and CDR2: DFQATT, SNEGSKA (reference sequence). This CDR3 spans 18 amino acids. V was pared by 0 bases and J by 5 bases, with 13 bases of the junction left unmatched.

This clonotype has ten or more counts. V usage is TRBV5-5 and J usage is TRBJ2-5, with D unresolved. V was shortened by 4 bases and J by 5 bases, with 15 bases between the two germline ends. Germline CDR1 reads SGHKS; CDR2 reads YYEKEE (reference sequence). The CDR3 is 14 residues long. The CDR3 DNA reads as TGTGCCAGCAGCCGGCGCACGATGGCGGAGACCCAGTACTTC. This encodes CASSRRTMAETQYF. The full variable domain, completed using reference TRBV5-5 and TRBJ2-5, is DAGVTQSPTHLIKTRGQQVTLRCSPISGHKSVSWYQQVLGQGPQFIFQYYEKEERGRGNFPDRFSARQFPNYSSELNVNALLLGDSALYLCASSRRTMAETQYFGPGTRLLVL.